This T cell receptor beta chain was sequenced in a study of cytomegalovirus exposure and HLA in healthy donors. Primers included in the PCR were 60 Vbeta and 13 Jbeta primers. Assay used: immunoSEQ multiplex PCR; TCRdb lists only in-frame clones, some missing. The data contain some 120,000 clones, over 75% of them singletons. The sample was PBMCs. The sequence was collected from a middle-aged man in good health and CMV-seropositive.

Written as DNA, the CDR3 is TGTGCCAGCAGCCGAAACCAGGGTGACACTGAAGCTTTCTTT. As protein: CASSRNQGDTEAFF. J is TRBJ1-1 and V is TRBV11-1; possibly TRBD1 for D (5 bases). V was clipped by 5 bases and J by 3 bases, with 13 bases between them. Looked up from germline, CDR1 is SGHAT and CDR2 is FQDESV (reference sequence). The CDR3 contains 14 residues. The full variable domain, rest sourced from reference TRBV11-1 and TRBJ1-1, is EAEVAQSPRYKITEKSQAVAFWCDPISGHATLYWYRQILGQGPELLVQFQDESVVDDSQLPKDRFSAERLKGVDSTLKIQPAELGDSAMYLCASSRNQGDTEAFFGQGTRLTVV.